The present entry profiles one TCR beta chain with its context. This clonotype was recorded a few times. It lacks a known antigen. No base qualities exist here, and no much larger clone lies one base off it. All donors were healthy Caucasians. Using Miltenyi CD45RO+ enrichment and human naive T-cell isolation kits, memory (CD45RO+) and naive T cells were isolated from PBMC. This sample was included in a study of identical twins (dated by TCRdb to the mid-2010s). At the level of the whole study: To test whether fetal clonotypes persist, the study used deep sequencing on TCR alpha and beta repertoires from monozygotic twins, unrelated adults of various ages, and cord blood. Replicate twin experiments were performed at different times using different library preparation protocols to rule out contamination.

Beyond this particular receptor, the publication reports: A weaker excess of twin sharing was found in beta out-of-frame sequences because the signal-to-noise ratio was lowered by fewer shared sequences. Because the same donors could not be followed over many years, conclusions were based on cross-sectional statistical analysis. Fewer insertions were carried by abundant cord blood beta clonotypes; a weaker similar trend was observed in young adult naive repertoires, while no such trend was observed in memory repertoires. Out-of-frame TCR alpha sharing in monozygotic twins was systematically underestimated by recombination models, whereas sharing between unrelated individuals was in agreement with the recombination models. Compared with coincidental sharing between unrelated individuals, an excess of low generation-probability sequences was observed among out-of-frame TCR alpha sequences shared between twins. Zero-insertion analyses could be partly confounded by invariant T cells such as MAIT and iNKT, although diverse VJ usage argued against such confounding for most clonotypes.

Library creation used 5' RACE. The sequencing machine was an Illumina HiSeq 2000. A universal primer binding site was introduced by template switching, and a unique molecular identifier was present in the final cDNA, enabling accurate counting of TCR cDNA molecules. Specific primers in the conserved constant-segment region were used to synthesize first-strand cDNA for TCR alpha and beta chains. Each cDNA library was double barcoded, with a SMART-Mk sample barcode plus Illumina barcodes, to control for contamination. Two successive PCR steps introduced TruSeq adapter sequences along with Illumina sample barcodes. TCR alpha and beta cDNA libraries were sequenced on the Illumina HiSeq platform with custom primers. On the study's bioinformatics: MiGEC was used to process raw reads and extract unique molecular identifiers, and MiXCR was used to find CDR3 positions. For each individual, recombination models were inferred using an EM algorithm with the repgenHMM and IGoR tools. The tcR package in R was used for shared clonotype analysis, with sharing normalized by the product of cloneset sizes. Out-of-frame nonproductive sequences were analyzed to study raw recombination free of thymic and clonal selection effects. TCRdb ran its own pipeline on the public reads, namely fastp trimming at Q25 and MiXCR clone calling, and kept in-frame beta chains. Each CDR3 protein appears once, grouped with its most common genes and DNA. TCRdb, not the original authors, processed these V and J calls. The sample data list more than 200,000 distinct CDR3 sequences, and less than 9.5% of these were observed just once. Roughly 5% of the sample belongs to the ten largest clones.

From the cysteine up to the phenylalanine, the CDR3 has a length of 11 residues. The CDR3 DNA has 33 bases and is translated from base 1. For CDR1 and CDR2, the germline V gene lists SNHLY and FYNNEI. V is clipped by 7 bases and J by 1 base, and the sequence between their germline boundaries is 4 bases long. This chain is built from TRBV2 and TRBJ1-1; the D gene cannot be named for sure. The clonotype originates from a woman aged 18-30 years in good health. Specimen: memory (CD45RO+) T cells sorted from blood. Interpreted using the paper, the cell subset or site label stands for: CD45RO+ enriched T cells. In nucleotide form, the sequence is TGTGCCAGCAAGCGGAACACTGAAGCTTTCTTT. The translation is CASKRNTEAFF.